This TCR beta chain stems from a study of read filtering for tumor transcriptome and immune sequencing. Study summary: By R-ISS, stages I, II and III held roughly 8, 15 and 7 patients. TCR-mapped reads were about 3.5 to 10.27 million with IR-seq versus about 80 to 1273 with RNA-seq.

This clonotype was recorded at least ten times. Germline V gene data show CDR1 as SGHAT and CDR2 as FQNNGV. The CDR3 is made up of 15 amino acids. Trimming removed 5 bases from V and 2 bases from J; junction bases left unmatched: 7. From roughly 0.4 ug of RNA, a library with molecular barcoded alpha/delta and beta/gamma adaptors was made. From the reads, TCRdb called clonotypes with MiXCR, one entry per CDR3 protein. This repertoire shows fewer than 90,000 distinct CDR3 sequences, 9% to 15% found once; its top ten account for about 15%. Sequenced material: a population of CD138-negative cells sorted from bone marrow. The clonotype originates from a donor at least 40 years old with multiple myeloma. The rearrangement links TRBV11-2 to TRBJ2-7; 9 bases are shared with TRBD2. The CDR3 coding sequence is TGTGCCAGCAGCCTATCGACTAGCGGAACCTACGAGCAGTACTTC. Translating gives CASSLSTSGTYEQYF.